This paragraph reports one TCR beta chain. Its target is not known. These data originate in a study of cytomegalovirus exposure and HLA in healthy donors. On the study more broadly: Findings of an earlier analysis included around 100 million unique TCR beta sequences from some 190 million T cells. Study outcomes and limitations: Likely technical artifact: a cluster of highly shared sequence variants. Despite most TCR sequences being rare, some public TCRs occurred in many donors.

Germline CDR1 reads SQVTM; CDR2 reads ANQGSEA. V gave up 4 bases and J gave up 2 bases; unmatched junction bases: 7. The CDR3 is 14 residues long. Both 60 Vbeta primers and 13 Jbeta primers went into the PCR. The repertoire was sequenced with immunoSEQ multiplex PCR; TCRdb's copy has only in-frame clones and lacks some. Of around 170,000 clones listed, approximately 71% are singletons. The material sequenced was PBMCs. V usage is TRBV29-1 and J usage is TRBJ2-7, with 8 bases that match TRBD2. The clonotype comes from a girl aged 10-17 years in good health and CMV-seronegative. CDR3 DNA: TGCAGCGTTGGGCTCAGCGGGGGAACCTACGAGCAGTACTTC. Translating gives CSVGLSGGTYEQYF.